This TCR beta chain was documented in a study of T-cell memory formation after mild COVID-19. Study results and limitations: While clones contracting from day 15 to 85 were balanced between CD4 and CD8, later expanders leaned CD4+. Within pre-infection memory, some responding clones were found, suggesting cross-reactive memory joined.

A 5'RACE reaction primed in the constant segment made cDNA libraries of TCR alpha and TCR beta, and these carried sample barcodes and UMIs. TCRdb reanalysed the 5' RACE reads using MiXCR and keeps one entry per CDR3 protein. Of hundreds of thousands of distinct CDR3 sequences in the sample, 15% to 20% were seen once. The CDR3 length is 14 residues. V gave up 3 bases and J gave up 6 bases; unmatched junction bases: 7. In germline, CDR1 is SGHRS, CDR2 YFSETQ. In regard to this clonotype: Antigen unknown.

Sequencing input: PBMCs or a T cell subset sorted from them (not recorded which). This chain joins TRBV5-1 and TRBJ2-3; 7 bases are shared with TRBD2. This sequence was found in a man between 18 and 35 years old who had mild COVID-19 (a few samples of this study predate the infection). Cell type and time point are not known. The CDR3 DNA is TGCGCCAGCAGCTCTGGACTAGGTCAGGATACGCAGTATTTT. Its translation is CASSSGLGQDTQYF.